These 11 T cell receptor beta chains were all obtained from the same sample, sequenced in a study of identical twins. Each CDR3 protein gets one entry after TCRdb re-called the 5' RACE reads with MiXCR. This sample has about 220,000 distinct CDR3 sequences; 5.5% to 7.5% occur once, and the top ten carry more than 12%. This sample also appeared in a second study, on T cells expressing NK-cell markers.

Sequencing was carried out using CD8+ T cells sorted from blood. These receptors originate from a woman under 30 in good health.

This clonotype has ten or more counts. The chain links TRBV12-3 or TRBV12-4 to TRBJ2-3, with TRBD2 matching 7 bases. This CDR3 is built from 14 residues. J gave up 0 bases and V 9 bases, and 6 bases lay outside the gene matches. Here the CDR3 DNA reads TGTGCCAGTCTAGCGGAAGACAGCACAGATACGCAGTATTTT. Encoded protein: CASLAEDSTDTQYF.

The chain carries TRBV12-3 or TRBV12-4 and TRBJ2-1; a weak D match, TRBD2 (5 bases). With 6 bases removed from V and 10 bases from J, the gap between germline ends came to 13 bases. The length of the CDR3 is 12 residues. DNA for the CDR3: TGTGCCAGCAGCGACCTCGGCGGGGAGCAGTTCTTC. Amino acid sequence: CASSDLGGEQFF.

This clonotype was counted only a few times. The chain's CDR3 is CASSFFEGVEQFF. Here the CDR3 DNA reads TGTGCCAGCAGCTTTTTTGAGGGGGTTGAGCAGTTCTTC. The V and J genes are TRBV7-2 and TRBJ2-1; a possible D gene is TRBD1 (6 bases). The CDR3 is 13 amino acids. The germline CDR1 and CDR2 sequences are SGHTA and FQGNSA. V was shortened by 3 bases and J by 9 bases, with 12 bases between the two germline ends.

This clonotype was counted only a few times. This chain uses TRBV12-3 or TRBV12-4 with TRBJ1-2; the D is unclear. V lost 1 base, J lost 6 bases, and 6 bases lay in between. This CDR3 comprises 12 residues. CDR3 residues: CASSLGVNGYTF. CDR3 bases: TGTGCCAGCAGTTTAGGTGTGAATGGCTACACCTTC.

The rearrangement uses TRBV20-1 and TRBJ2-7; D may be TRBD2 (5 bases). The V end lost 7 bases, the J end lost 1 base, and 14 bases lay between the germline ends. Germline V gene lookup returns CDR1 DFQATT and CDR2 SNEGSKA (reference sequence). This CDR3 spans 13 amino acids. CDR3 sequence reads: CSGVRRTSYEQYF. The CDR3 DNA is TGCAGTGGCGTACGTCGGACTTCCTACGAGCAGTACTTC.

J is TRBJ1-2 and V is TRBV7-9; 9 nucleotides align to TRBD1. Germline-derived CDR1 and CDR2 are SEHNR and FQNEAQ (reference sequence). This CDR3 has 13 amino acids. V lost 5 bases and J lost 6; bases outside the gene matches: 4. CDR3 bases: TGTGCCAGCAGCCCTCGACAGGGGGATGGCTACACCTTC. Encoded protein: CASSPRQGDGYTF.

The rearrangement links TRBV9 to TRBJ1-1; D may be TRBD1 (6 bases). Trimming pared 1 base from V and 4 bases from J, leaving 8 bases between. There are 13 residues in the CDR3. Per the germline V gene, CDR1 is SGDLS and CDR2 is YYNGEE. CDR3 residues: CASSVIGGTEAFF. In DNA, the CDR3 is TGTGCCAGCAGCGTAATAGGGGGCACTGAAGCTTTCTTT.

This clonotype was counted only a few times. The chain couples TRBV11-2 to TRBJ1-1, with D uncertain. Germline loops: CDR1 SGHAT, CDR2 FQNNGV. With 7 bases removed from V and 4 bases from J, the gap between germline ends came to 13 bases. The CDR3 has 13 residues. The CDR3 coding sequence is TGTGCCAGCAACTACTGGAGGAGCACTGAAGCTTTCTTT. Its translation is CASNYWRSTEAFF.

The rearrangement links TRBV5-1 to TRBJ2-7; D possibly matches TRBD1 or TRBD2 (5 bases each). Germline assignment: CDR1 SGHRS and CDR2 YFSETQ. V was cut by 2 bases and J by 7 bases, with 19 bases left in between. The CDR3 covers 15 residues. In nucleotides, the CDR3 is TGCGCCAGCAGCTTCCGGGACCCGGAGTGGCAGGAGCAGTACTTC. Its translation: CASSFRDPEWQEQYF.

The V and J genes are TRBV7-9 and TRBJ2-5; D possibly corresponds to TRBD1 (5 bases). V lost 5 bases and J 4 bases, leaving 20 bases between the germline ends. Germline-derived CDR1 and CDR2 are SEHNR and FQNEAQ (reference sequence). The CDR3 extends over 16 amino acids. The chain's CDR3 is CASSPRGPGQGETQYF. For the CDR3, the DNA is TGTGCCAGCAGCCCTCGAGGTCCAGGGCAGGGAGAGACCCAGTACTTC.

This clonotype was observed a few times. The chain links TRBV13 to TRBJ1-1; D gene ambiguous. V lost 0 bases and J 4 bases, leaving 18 bases between the germline ends. In germline, CDR1 is PRHDT, CDR2 FYEKMQ (reference sequence). This CDR3 contains 17 residues. The CDR3 is CASSLGEAVTLATEAFF. Here the CDR3 DNA reads TGTGCCAGCAGCTTAGGGGAGGCGGTTACTTTAGCCACTGAAGCTTTCTTT.